One and the same sample provided the 25 T cell receptor beta chains below, sequenced in a study of blood T cell repertoires in COVID-19. Method: immunoSEQ multiplex PCR; TCRdb's copy keeps in-frame clones and lacks some. This repertoire shows some 50,000 clones, just over 85% found once; its top ten account for around 2.9%. Source material: peripheral blood. The receptors were sampled from a man older than 75 with acute or convalescent COVID-19.

This chain uses TRBV29-1 with TRBJ2-1, with TRBD1 identical over 11 bases. Germline CDR1 is SQVTM and CDR2 is ANQGSEA. CDR3 length equals 13 residues. V trimming: 8 bases; J trimming: 7 bases; junction bases outside the gene matches: 7. DNA for the CDR3: TGCAGCTCCACCGGGACAGGGGGTAATGAGCAGTTCTTC. Translated, it gives CSSTGTGGNEQFF.

CDR3 bases: TGTGCCAGCAGCCCTAGCGGACTGGGGGAGCTGTTTTTT. Amino acid sequence: CASSPSGLGELFF. V and J are TRBV2 and TRBJ2-2, with TRBD2 identical over 7 bases. Trimming cost V 6 bases and J 8 bases; bases outside gene matches: 6. CDR3 length: 13 residues. Germline V lookup: CDR1 SNHLY, CDR2 FYNNEI.

The V gene is TRBV10-3, the J gene TRBJ1-2; the match to TRBD1 covers 8 bases. V gave up 2 bases and J gave up 8 bases; unmatched junction bases: 10. The V gene's germline CDR1 is ENHRY and CDR2 SYGVKD. The CDR3 contains 15 residues. CDR3 region: CAISEPDRGMVGYTF. CDR3 DNA: TGTGCCATCAGTGAGCCTGACAGGGGAATGGTGGGCTACACCTTC.

The rearrangement joins TRBV5-1 to TRBJ1-1; tentatively, D is TRBD1 (5 bases). V dropped 6 bases and J dropped 0 bases, with 12 bases sitting between them. This CDR3 contains 14 residues. Germline CDR1 and CDR2: SGHRS and YFSETQ. In DNA, the CDR3 is TGCGCCAGCACCAGGGATGGGATGAACACTGAAGCTTTCTTT. Encoded protein: CASTRDGMNTEAFF. Together with reference TRBV5-1 and TRBJ1-1, the CDR3 gives the full variable domain: KAGVTQTPRYLIKTRGQQVTLSCSPISGHRSVSWYQQTPGQGLQFLFEYFSETQRNKGNFPGRFSGRQFSNSRSEMNVSTLELGDSALYLCASTRDGMNTEAFFGQGTRLTVV.

The chain recombines TRBV7-2 with TRBJ2-4; maybe TRBD1 (7 bases). Germline-derived CDR1 and CDR2 are SGHTA and FQGNSA. The CDR3 sequence is 15 residues long. V dropped 5 bases and J dropped 6 bases, with 17 bases sitting between them. CDR3 sequence: CASSRRRGQGNIQYF. CDR3 DNA sequence: TGTGCCAGCAGCCGTAGGAGGGGGCAGGGAAACATTCAGTACTTC.

This clone was counted a single time. The chain joins TRBV19 to TRBJ1-5; weak D call: TRBD1 (6 bases). The CDR3 contains 16 residues. Germline V CDR1 and CDR2: LNHDA, SQIVND (reference sequence). V lost 3 bases and J lost 0, with 12 bases in between. CDR3 DNA sequence: TGTGCCAGTAGTATCCGAACAGGGAGTAGCAATCAGCCCCAGCATTTT. Its protein product is CASSIRTGSSNQPQHF.

The V gene is TRBV29-1, the J gene TRBJ1-5, with D perhaps TRBD1 (6 bases). CDR3 length: 14 amino acids. Deletions cut 6 bases from V and 5 bases from J, with 17 bases between. From germline, CDR1 is SQVTM and CDR2 ANQGSEA. CDR3 nucleotides: TGCAGCGTCCTGACAGGAGGCTGGGATCAGCCCCAGCATTTT. This encodes CSVLTGGWDQPQHF.

The CDR3 loop is CASADSLEAFF. The CDR3 DNA reads TGTGCCAGCGCAGACAGCCTCGAAGCTTTCTTT. This chain links TRBV28 with TRBJ1-1; a weak D match, TRBD1 (5 bases). V shed 8 bases and J shed 8 bases, with 12 bases lying between them. The CDR3 is 11 amino acids. Germline-derived CDR1 and CDR2 are MDHEN and SYDVKM. The whole variable domain, remainder taken from reference TRBV28 and TRBJ1-1, is DVKVTQSSRYLVKRTGEKVFLECVQDMDHENMFWYRQDPGLGLRLIYFSYDVKMKEKGDIPEGYSVSREKKERFSLILESASTNQTSMYLCASADSLEAFFGQGTRLTVV.

By share, this clone counts as medium-sized. The rearrangement links TRBV7-5 to TRBJ1-2; the table's D gene call, TRBD1, was not cross checked with the DNA. TRBV7-5 is a pseudogene segment. There are 17 residues in the CDR3. CDR3 nucleotide sequence: TGTGCCAGAAGCTTAGCCCGGACAGGCTGGGAAATCTATGGCTACACCTTC. As protein: CARSLARTGWEIYGYTF.

The V and J genes are TRBV2 and TRBJ2-1, with D uncertain. The germline gives CDR1 SNHLY, CDR2 FYNNEI. This CDR3 is built from 15 residues. Trimming removed 4 bases at V and 5 bases at J, with 15 bases between. The CDR3 DNA is TGTGCCAGCAGTGCTACAGAAAAGTACGACAATGAGCAGTTCTTC. As protein: CASSATEKYDNEQFF.

V gene TRBV4-2 combines with J gene TRBJ2-5; 8 nucleotides align to TRBD1. The CDR3 consists of 16 residues. Losses at the gene ends were 0 bases for V and 4 bases for J; bases not matched to a gene: 7. From germline, CDR1 is LGHNA and CDR2 YNFKEQ. The CDR3 nucleotides are TGTGCCAGCAGCCAAGATAGGAAGGACAGGGTAGAGACCCAGTACTTC. It encodes CASSQDRKDRVETQYF.

This chain uses TRBV2 with TRBJ2-2; the match to TRBD2 covers 9 bases. Germline-derived CDR1 and CDR2 are SNHLY and FYNNEI. CDR3 size: 15 residues. V trimming: 4 bases; J trimming: 5 bases; junction bases outside the gene matches: 5. As DNA, the CDR3 is TGTGCCAGCAGTGTAATAGCGGGGGTAACCGGGGAGCTGTTTTTT. Protein sequence: CASSVIAGVTGELFF.

J is TRBJ2-7 and V is TRBV6-2 or TRBV6-3, with a weak D call TRBD1 (6 bases). V was shortened by 6 bases and J by 2 bases, with 17 bases between the two germline ends. This CDR3 has 15 amino acids. CDR1 is MNHEY and CDR2 is SVGEGT in the germline V gene. CDR3: CASSPLQGFAYEQYF. The CDR3 DNA is TGTGCCAGCAGCCCTTTACAGGGATTCGCCTACGAGCAGTACTTC.

The rearrangement uses TRBV2 and TRBJ2-7; 7 bases are shared with TRBD1. The CDR3 extends over 14 amino acids. V lost 6 bases to trimming and J lost 4 bases; unmatched junction nucleotides: 9. The germline V gene encodes CDR1 SNHLY and CDR2 FYNNEI. The CDR3 bases are TGTGCCAGCAGGCCGGGACAGCCGAATTACGAGCAGTACTTC. Translation: CASRPGQPNYEQYF.

The genes are TRBV18 and TRBJ1-1, with 7 bases lining up with TRBD1. V was clipped by 4 bases and J by 3 bases; unmatched bases: 5. The CDR3 has 14 amino acids. Germline loops: CDR1 KGHSH, CDR2 LQKENI. The CDR3 bases are TGTGCCAGCTCACAACAGGGGATGGACACTGAAGCTTTCTTT. Translating gives CASSQQGMDTEAFF.

The chain recombines TRBV7-9 with TRBJ1-3; 7 bases are a match to TRBD1. The CDR3 is 15 amino acids. The germline V gene encodes CDR1 SEHNR and CDR2 FQNEAQ (reference sequence). V trimming: 5 bases; J trimming: 1 base; junction bases outside the gene matches: 5. Written as DNA, the CDR3 is TGTGCCAGCAGCCTCGCGACAGGGTCTGGAAACACCATATATTTT. Translated, it gives CASSLATGSGNTIYF.

The chain recombines TRBV29-1 with TRBJ1-2; a possible D gene is TRBD1 (6 bases). The germline gives CDR1 SQVTM, CDR2 ANQGSEA. This CDR3 is 12 amino acids long. The V and J ends lost 3 bases and 3 bases respectively, with 8 bases between them. In nucleotides, the CDR3 is TGCAGCGTTGAGGGGGGGCACTATGGCTACACCTTC. Encoded protein: CSVEGGHYGYTF.

The chain is built from TRBV4-1 and TRBJ1-2, with 11 bases that match TRBD1. V lost 1 base and J lost 8; bases outside the gene matches: 6. CDR3 length: 15 residues. Per germline, CDR1 MGHRA and CDR2 YSYEKL. CDR3 sequence: CASSQADRGLYGYTF. CDR3 nucleotide sequence: TGCGCCAGCAGCCAAGCGGACAGGGGGCTCTACGGCTACACCTTC.

This clone was seen a single time. The rearrangement links TRBV7-8 to TRBJ2-2; TRBD1 matches 7 bases. V shed 5 bases and J 5 bases; nucleotides not matched to a gene: 11. CDR1 is SGHVS and CDR2 is FQNEAQ in the germline V gene. This CDR3 contains 16 residues. The CDR3 region has the DNA TGTGCCAGCAGCCCCCACTCGGGACAGCAGACCGGGGAGCTGTTTTTT. Amino acid sequence: CASSPHSGQQTGELFF.

The chain joins TRBV20-1 to TRBJ2-7; 13 nucleotides agree with TRBD2. Looked up from germline, CDR1 is DFQATT and CDR2 is SNEGSKA (reference sequence). V was pared by 6 bases and J by 7 bases, with 12 bases of the junction left unmatched. The CDR3 length is 15 residues. In nucleotides, the CDR3 is TGCAGTGCCAGTGGGACTAGCGGGGCCCAGGGAGAGCAGTACTTC. Protein product: CSASGTSGAQGEQYF.

This clone came up a few times. The V and J genes are TRBV19 and TRBJ2-7, with 8 positions matching TRBD1. Losses at the gene ends were 5 bases for V and 3 bases for J; bases not matched to a gene: 9. The CDR3 is 15 amino acids. Germline CDR1 is LNHDA and CDR2 is SQIVND (reference sequence). The chain's CDR3 is CASSGGTGSFYEQYF. In DNA form, the CDR3 reads TGTGCCAGTAGTGGAGGGACAGGATCCTTCTACGAGCAGTACTTC.

This clone was seen once. The V gene is TRBV9, the J gene TRBJ1-1, with TRBD1 matching over 7 bases. With 4 bases clipped from V and 4 bases from J, the junction kept 4 bases outside the gene matches. CDR1 is SGDLS and CDR2 is YYNGEE in the germline V gene. There are 13 residues in the CDR3. CDR3 sequence reads: CASSPQGGTEAFF. The CDR3 DNA is TGTGCCAGCAGCCCCCAGGGGGGCACTGAAGCTTTCTTT.

The chain carries TRBV9 and TRBJ2-1; a possible D gene is TRBD2 (6 bases). CDR3 size: 15 residues. Germline V gene lookup returns CDR1 SGDLS and CDR2 YYNGEE. Trimming stripped 3 bases from V and 4 bases from J, with 14 bases between. For the CDR3, the DNA is TGTGCCAGCAGCGCCCGACTAGATTCTTACAATGAGCAGTTCTTC. Translation gives CASSARLDSYNEQFF.

The V and J genes are TRBV5-1 and TRBJ2-5, with 8 nucleotides matching TRBD2. The trim removed 5 bases at V and 4 bases at J, leaving 10 bases unmatched. CDR1 and CDR2 (germline): SGHRS, YFSETQ. CDR3 length equals 15 residues. The CDR3 coding sequence is TGCGCCAGCAGGAGAGCGGGGGTGGTGGGAGAGACCCAGTACTTC. As protein: CASRRAGVVGETQYF.

The V call is TRBV11-2, the J call TRBJ2-6; 12 positions match TRBD2. CDR1 SGHAT and CDR2 FQNNGV come from the germline V gene. V lost 5 bases, J lost 2 bases, and 7 bases stayed unmatched. This CDR3 has 18 amino acids. The CDR3 nucleotides read TGTGCCAGCAGCCAACTAGCGGGGGGATTCGCTGGGGCCAACGTCCTGACTTTC. It codes for CASSQLAGGFAGANVLTF. Based on the CDR3 plus reference TRBV11-2 and TRBJ2-6, the full variable domain is EAGVAQSPRYKIIEKRQSVAFWCNPISGHATLYWYQQILGQGPKLLIQFQNNGVVDDSQLPKDRFSAERLKGVDSTLKIQPAKLEDSAVYLCASSQLAGGFAGANVLTFGAGSRLTVL.